This TCR beta chain stems from a study of tumor and adjacent non-tumor tissue in lung cancer. In its sample, this clonotype was seen many times. Trimming stripped 4 bases from V and 5 bases from J, with 5 bases between. CDR1 is MNHNY, CDR2 SVGAGI, per germline (reference sequence). CDR3 length: 11 residues. TCRbeta libraries were built with three rounds of nested PCR, modified from ARM-PCR. TCRdb recomputed calls from the multiplex PCR reads with MiXCR, one row per CDR3 protein. Among 200,000 to 250,000 distinct CDR3 sequences listed, around 70% were seen once. No cell sorting was done before RNA was extracted from the tissue.

The chain is built from TRBV6-6 and TRBJ1-1; D is ambiguous. This receptor was obtained from a man in his sixties with non-small cell lung cancer. Sequenced: lung tumor tissue. Written as DNA, the CDR3 is TGTGCCAGCAGTTGGGAAACTGAAGCTTTCTTT. Amino acids: CASSWETEAFF.